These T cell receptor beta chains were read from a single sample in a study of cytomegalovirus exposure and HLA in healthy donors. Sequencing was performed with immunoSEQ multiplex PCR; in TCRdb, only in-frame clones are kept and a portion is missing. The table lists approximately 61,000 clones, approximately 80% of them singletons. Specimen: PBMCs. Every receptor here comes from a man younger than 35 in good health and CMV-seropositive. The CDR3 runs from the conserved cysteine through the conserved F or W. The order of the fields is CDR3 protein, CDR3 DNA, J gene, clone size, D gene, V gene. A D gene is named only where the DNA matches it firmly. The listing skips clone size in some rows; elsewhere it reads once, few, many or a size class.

CASSPSGGDRLFYEQYF TGTGCCAGCAGCCCATCAGGGGGGGACAGGCTCTTCTACGAGCAGTACTTC TRBJ2-7 . . TRBV14
CAWSVQPNYGYTF TGTGCCTGGAGTGTACAACCTAACTATGGCTACACCTTC TRBJ1-2 . . TRBV30
CASSLSGAEAFF TGTGCCAGCAGCTTGTCAGGGGCTGAAGCTTTCTTT TRBJ1-1 . . TRBV5-6
CAWAGGGEKLFF TGTGCCTGGGCGGGGGGAGGTGAAAAACTGTTTTTT TRBJ1-4 once . TRBV30
CASSESASLTTDTQYF TGTGCCAGCAGTGAATCTGCTAGCCTTACCACAGATACGCAGTATTTT TRBJ2-3 . . TRBV6-1
CASSLQVRTEAFF TGCGCCAGCAGCCTACAGGTTAGGACTGAAGCTTTCTTT TRBJ1-1 . . TRBV10-2
CAWNKNNSPLHF TGTGCCTGGAACAAGAATAATTCACCCCTCCACTTT TRBJ1-6 once . TRBV30
CASSYSSSDQPQHF TGTGCCAGCAGTTACTCGTCCAGCGATCAGCCCCAGCATTTT TRBJ1-5 . . TRBV6-5
CAWGTSGSETQYF TGTGCCTGGGGGACTAGCGGGAGTGAGACCCAGTACTTC TRBJ2-5 . TRBD2 TRBV30
CASSLNSNYGYTF TGTGCCAGCAGTTTAAACAGCAACTATGGCTACACCTTC TRBJ1-2 . . TRBV28
CSVEDEAMEAFF TGCAGCGTTGAAGATGAGGCGATGGAAGCTTTCTTT TRBJ1-1 . . TRBV29-1
CASSQDQGNTGELFF TGTGCCAGCAGCCAAGATCAGGGGAACACCGGGGAGCTGTTTTTT TRBJ2-2 once . TRBV14
CSAVPGHLQETQYF TGCAGCGCGGTACCGGGACACCTCCAAGAGACCCAGTACTTC TRBJ2-5 . . TRBV29-1
CASSPWDSQETQYF TGTGCCAGTAGTCCTTGGGACAGCCAAGAGACCCAGTACTTC TRBJ2-5 few TRBD1 TRBV19
CASSGLANTDTQYF TGTGCCAGCAGCGGACTAGCGAACACAGATACGCAGTATTTT TRBJ2-3 . TRBD2 TRBV6-5
CASGRGAAFF TGTGCCTCGGGGAGAGGTGCAGCTTTCTTT TRBJ1-1 . . TRBV30
CASSPRTGVETQYF TGTGCCAGCAGCCCGAGGACAGGGGTAGAGACCCAGTACTTC TRBJ2-5 . TRBD1 TRBV7-2
CASSSRLAGAYEQYF TGCGCCAGCAGCTCCAGACTAGCGGGGGCCTACGAGCAGTACTTC TRBJ2-7 . TRBD2 TRBV4-1
CASSLSSVPDTQYF TGTGCCAGCAGCCTATCTAGCGTCCCAGATACGCAGTATTTT TRBJ2-3 . . TRBV7-2
CAWSGNQPEQYF TGTGCCTGGAGCGGGAACCAACCGGAGCAGTACTTC TRBJ2-7 . . TRBV30
CASISQGQTEAFF TGTGCCAGCATTTCACAGGGACAGACTGAAGCTTTCTTT TRBJ1-1 few TRBD1 TRBV6-5
CASSTGTGPQETQYF TGTGCCAGCAGTACCGGGACTGGGCCCCAAGAGACCCAGTACTTC TRBJ2-5 . . TRBV28
CASGAPFSVEQYF TGTGCCAGCGGGGCGCCCTTCTCGGTCGAGCAGTACTTC TRBJ2-7 . . TRBV2
CASSQGGGTEAFF TGTGCCAGCAGCCAAGGGGGAGGGACTGAAGCTTTCTTT TRBJ1-1 once . TRBV6-5
CASMGQGNEQYF TGTGCCAGCATGGGACAGGGGAACGAGCAGTACTTC TRBJ2-7 . TRBD1 TRBV27
CASSGATNEKLFF TGTGCCAGCAGCGGGGCAACTAATGAAAAACTGTTTTTT TRBJ1-4 . . TRBV28
CSVSGTAQETQYF TGCAGCGTCTCAGGGACAGCCCAAGAGACCCAGTACTTC TRBJ2-5 once TRBD1 TRBV29-1
CASSADRADNEQFF TGTGCCAGCAGCGCAGACAGGGCGGACAATGAGCAGTTCTTC TRBJ2-1 few TRBD1 TRBV9
CASSEGRGEIQETQYF TGCGCCAGCAGTGAGGGACGGGGGGAGATCCAAGAGACCCAGTACTTC TRBJ2-5 . TRBD2 TRBV10-2
CAISESNGGLPLHF TGTGCCATCAGTGAGTCCAACGGGGGGCTTCCCCTCCACTTT TRBJ1-6 . . TRBV10-3
CASSVRGTAKNIQYF TGTGCCAGCAGCGTCAGGGGCACAGCCAAAAACATTCAGTACTTC TRBJ2-4 . . TRBV7-9
CASSYSSEQGGHEQFF TGTGCCAGCAGTTACTCGTCCGAACAGGGCGGCCATGAGCAGTTCTTC TRBJ2-1 . . TRBV6-5
CASSEAGTRSDTQYF TGTGCCAGCAGCGAAGCCGGGACTAGGTCAGATACGCAGTATTTT TRBJ2-3 . TRBD2 TRBV11-2
CASSSSGLGRGRDNRETQYF TGTGCCAGCAGTTCCTCCGGGTTGGGCAGGGGGCGCGATAATAGGGAGACCCAGTACTTC TRBJ2-5 . TRBD1 TRBV28
CASSLGLSEQFF TGTGCCAGCAGCTTGGGTTTATCTGAGCAGTTCTTC TRBJ2-1 . . TRBV5-4
CASSLRRGGPMNTEAFF TGCGCCAGCAGCTTGCGTCGGGGGGGACCCATGAACACTGAAGCTTTCTTT TRBJ1-1 . . TRBV5-1
CSVETPNTGELFF TGCAGCGTTGAGACACCTAACACCGGGGAGCTGTTTTTT TRBJ2-2 . . TRBV29-1
CASSDLGVSGANVLTF TGCGCCAGCAGTGATCTAGGGGTCTCTGGGGCCAACGTCCTGACTTTC TRBJ2-6 . . TRBV10-2
CASSLPRIPDTQYF TGTGCCAGCAGTTTACCCCGTATCCCAGATACGCAGTATTTT TRBJ2-3 . . TRBV28
CASSFRGDEQYF TGTGCCAGCAGCTTTAGGGGCGACGAGCAGTACTTC TRBJ2-7 . . TRBV7-9
CASPRQGNTEAFF TGTGCCAGCCCCAGACAGGGGAACACTGAAGCTTTCTTT TRBJ1-1 . TRBD1 TRBV2
CATCRQGANQPQHF TGTGCCACCTGTCGACAGGGCGCAAATCAGCCCCAGCATTTT TRBJ1-5 few TRBD1 TRBV28
CAIREGVDEQFF TGTGCCATAAGAGAGGGCGTGGATGAGCAGTTCTTC TRBJ2-1 . . TRBV28
CASSETGSYGYTF TGTGCCAGCAGTGAGACAGGGTCCTATGGCTACACCTTC TRBJ1-2 . TRBD1 TRBV2
CASSFLNQPQHF TGTGCCAGTAGTTTCCTTAATCAGCCCCAGCATTTT TRBJ1-5 few . TRBV19
CASSEGTGMNTEAFF TGTGCCAGCAGTGAAGGGACAGGCATGAACACTGAAGCTTTCTTT TRBJ1-1 . TRBD1 TRBV6-1
CASSSREGSSGGYTF TGTGCCAGCAGTTCTAGGGAGGGGAGTTCGGGTGGCTACACCTTC TRBJ1-2 . . TRBV2
CASSLTQGYNSPLHF TGTGCCAGCAGCCTAACTCAGGGGTACAATTCACCCCTCCACTTT TRBJ1-6 once . TRBV9
CASSPEPGGNSPLHF TGTGCCAGCAGCCCCGAGCCGGGGGGTAATTCACCCCTCCACTTT TRBJ1-6 few . TRBV2
CASSLVDTGIYEQYF TGCGCCAGCAGCTTGGTCGATACAGGGATTTACGAGCAGTACTTC TRBJ2-7 . . TRBV5-1